This T cell receptor (beta chain) was recorded in a study of T cell clonality in common variable immunodeficiency. Germline V gene sequence: CDR1 KGHSH, CDR2 LQKENI. V was trimmed by 1 base and J by 5 bases, leaving 23 bases between them. The CDR3 totals 18 residues. Sequenced by immunoSEQ multiplex PCR; TCRdb stores in-frame clones only, minus some. The sample shows about 52,000 clones, none of them appearing just once. Most patients and controls had Caucasian heritage. Blood samples were heparinized, about 4.5 to 8.5 ml per donor. This clone was seen many times. The read halts 3 residues ahead of the CDR3 end, with the missing end drawn from the germline J gene.

This clonotype was sampled from a person between 18 and 75 years old in good health. V gene TRBV18 combines with J gene TRBJ1-2; D is perhaps TRBD1 (5 bases). Specimen: peripheral blood mononuclear cells. The CDR3 spells CASSPQNTGQPGGYGYTF. The CDR3 bases that were read are TGTGCCAGCTCACCACAAAACACTGGACAACCCGGGGGGTATGGC.